The 17 T cell receptor beta chains reported below all come from one sample, sequenced in a study of blood T cells in healthy people across ages (dated by TCRdb to about 2015). Libraries came from 5' RACE. The listed sequencing device is Illumina HiSeq 2500. The second PCR ran for roughly 6 to 11 cycles and used a J-beta primer mix along with a sample-barcoded 5' primer. TCRdb trimmed the raw reads at Q25, called clones with MiXCR and kept productive beta chains. Rows with a matching CDR3 protein are joined into one entry that keeps the most common DNA and genes. This sample comprises 600,000 or so distinct CDR3 sequences, approximately 30% of them detected only once. Together, the top ten hold around 14% of the sample. Input material: blood. These receptors were obtained from a woman of 80 years or more in good health.

This chain connects TRBV30 to TRBJ1-6, with D hard to call. CDR1 is GTSNPN and CDR2 is SVGIG in the germline V gene (reference sequence). The ends were cut back, 0 bases at V and 10 bases at J, with 10 bases in the middle. The CDR3 runs to 13 residues. CDR3 loop: CAWSVERVSPLHF. For the CDR3, the DNA is TGTGCCTGGAGTGTAGAAAGGGTATCACCCCTCCACTTT.

In the case of this clonotype: A much larger clone is a single base away; this may be a read error. The V call is TRBV7-6, the J call TRBJ1-1; D unclear. The CDR3 totals 14 residues. Germline CDR1 SGHVS, CDR2 FNYEAQ. The CDR3 nucleotides are TGTGCCAGCAGCTTAGGCAGTAGCAAGACTGAAACTTTCTTT. This encodes CASSLGSSKTETFF.

This clonotype showed up many times. The chain carries TRBV20-1 and TRBJ1-2, with 7 bases lining up with TRBD1. Losses at the gene ends were 6 bases for V and 2 bases for J; bases not matched to a gene: 3. Germline V gene lookup returns CDR1 DFQATT and CDR2 SNEGSKA (reference sequence). The CDR3 is 12 residues long. CDR3 DNA sequence: TGCAGTGCCGGACAGGTCAACTATGGCTACACCTTC. It is translated as CSAGQVNYGYTF.

To note about this clonotype: This may be a read error: a much more frequent sequence differs by one nucleotide. The rearrangement links TRBV27 to TRBJ2-5, with 8 bases fitting TRBD2. Germline CDR1 is MNHEY and CDR2 is SMNVEV (reference sequence). This CDR3 region has 15 residues. The CDR3 reads CARSFAAGDKETQYF. CDR3 sequence (DNA): TGTGCCAGGAGTTTTGCAGCGGGGGATAAAGAGACCCAGTACTTC.

Many counts were recorded for this clonotype. The chain is built from TRBV6-1 and TRBJ2-6; D is possibly TRBD2 (5 bases). Germline V lookup: CDR1 MNHNS, CDR2 SASEGT. Trimming pared 0 bases from V and 0 bases from J, leaving 9 bases between. The CDR3 spans 17 residues. CDR3 DNA sequence: TGTGCCAGCAGTGAAGCGCGGCGGGCCTCTGGGGCCAACGTCCTGACTTTC. Translation gives CASSEARRASGANVLTF.

This clonotype was counted a few times. Given a much more abundant clone one base away, this may be a read error. This chain joins TRBV9 and TRBJ2-1; no clear D gene. The J call could be wrong; TRBJ2-7 is a better fit for the DNA end. The CDR3 runs to 16 residues. CDR1 SGDLS and CDR2 YYNGEE come from the germline V gene. CDR3 bases: TGTGCCAGCAGCGTAGCCGGACCCCCTGGGCCCAATGAGCAGTACTTC. This translates into CASSVAGPPGPNEQYF.

In regard to this clonotype: One end of the junction is discordant with germline, which a read error may explain. The gene calls are TRBV20-1 and TRBJ2-5, with TRBD2 matching 9 bases. Germline assignment: CDR1 DFQATT and CDR2 SNEGSKA (reference sequence). CDR3 size: 16 residues. The CDR3 nucleotides are TGCAGTGCTAGAGATACCAGCGGGGGGAACCAAGTGACCCAGGACTTC. This gives the protein CSARDTSGGNQVTQDF.

V and J are TRBV20-1 and TRBJ1-1; TRBD1 is a possible D gene (5 bases). Per germline, CDR1 DFQATT and CDR2 SNEGSKA (reference sequence). The CDR3 is 11 residues long. Trimming took 6 bases from V and 8 from J, leaving 13 bases between them. The CDR3 DNA reads TGCAGTGCCCCGGGGCGCCGAGAAGCTTTCTTT. Translating it yields CSAPGRREAFF.

V is TRBV6-5 and J is TRBJ2-2; possibly TRBD2 for D (6 bases). Germline loops: CDR1 MNHEY, CDR2 SVGAGI. The germline V and J ends were trimmed by 0 bases and 14 bases, with 19 bases remaining between them. The length of the CDR3 is 15 residues. The CDR3 loop is CASSYSSGVMGPLFF. In DNA form, the CDR3 reads TGTGCCAGCAGTTACTCATCGGGGGTTATGGGTCCTCTGTTTTTT.

This chain links TRBV30 with TRBJ2-7; perhaps TRBD1 as D (6 bases). The germline gives CDR1 GTSNPN, CDR2 SVGIG (reference sequence). The V and J ends lost 2 bases and 7 bases respectively, with 12 bases between them. This CDR3 has 12 residues. The CDR3 region has the DNA TGTGCCTGGAGTTTCAGGGACAATGAGCAGTACTTC. Amino acid sequence: CAWSFRDNEQYF.

This clonotype was picked up a small number of times. The genes are TRBV30 and TRBJ2-5, with D maybe TRBD1 (6 bases). Germline V gene lookup returns CDR1 GTSNPN and CDR2 SVGIG (reference sequence). The V and J ends lost 1 base and 5 bases respectively, with 11 bases between them. The CDR3 length is 13 residues. CDR3 sequence: CAWSAQGPETQYF. The CDR3 DNA reads TGTGCCTGGAGTGCCCAGGGGCCGGAGACCCAGTACTTC.

This chain links TRBV29-1 with TRBJ2-1; D unclear. Germline V CDR1 and CDR2: SQVTM, ANQGSEA. CDR3 length: 13 residues. The ends were cut back, 6 bases at V and 4 bases at J, with 13 bases in the middle. CDR3 residues: CSVSESRYNEQFF. The CDR3 DNA sequence: TGCAGCGTGTCAGAGAGCCGGTACAATGAGCAGTTCTTC.

This clonotype appeared a few times. The chain combines TRBV20-1 with TRBJ1-5; 9 bases fit TRBD1. Trimming cost V 1 base and J 4 bases; bases outside gene matches: 11. Germline loops: CDR1 DFQATT, CDR2 SNEGSKA (reference sequence). The CDR3 consists of 17 residues. The DNA of the CDR3 is TGCAGTGCTAGAGCCCCGGGGGGACAGGGCTGGAATCAGCCCCAGCATTTT. Translating gives CSARAPGGQGWNQPQHF.

This clonotype was seen more than once but under ten times. The chain is built from TRBV25-1 and TRBJ1-2; no clear D gene. Germline CDR1 and CDR2: MGHDK and SYGVNS. The CDR3 runs to 12 residues. V was clipped by 4 bases and J by 5 bases, with 8 bases between them. As DNA, the CDR3 is TGTGCCAGCAGTGTCAACACTTATGGCTACACCTTC. Encoded protein: CASSVNTYGYTF.

This clonotype was detected ten times or more. J is TRBJ2-5 and V is TRBV27; D remains unclear. In germline, CDR1 is MNHEY, CDR2 SMNVEV (reference sequence). V dropped 0 bases and J dropped 5 bases, with 7 bases sitting between them. CDR3 length: 13 amino acids. The CDR3 coding sequence is TGTGCCAGCAGTTTATCGAATAGGGAGACCCAGTACTTC. Its translation is CASSLSNRETQYF.

This clonotype was counted at least ten times. The chain links TRBV7-9 to TRBJ1-2, with D perhaps TRBD1 (5 bases). CDR3 length equals 15 residues. The germline V gene encodes CDR1 SEHNR and CDR2 FQNEAQ (reference sequence). V was shortened by 1 base and J by 5 bases, with 14 bases between the two germline ends. The CDR3 loop reads CASSLGQDIVYGYTF. The CDR3 region has the DNA TGTGCCAGCAGCTTAGGTCAGGACATCGTATATGGCTACACCTTC.

This clonotype was seen only a few times. The rearrangement links TRBV6-1 to TRBJ1-6, with D possibly matching TRBD1 (5 bases). The CDR3 extends over 13 amino acids. CDR1 is MNHNS and CDR2 is SASEGT in the germline V gene. V lost 6 bases, J lost 8 bases, and 11 bases lay in between. The CDR3 sequence is CASSIGAYSPLHF. The DNA for the CDR3 is TGTGCCAGCAGCATCGGGGCTTATTCACCCCTCCACTTT.